This entry concerns a single T cell receptor beta chain. This sample was taken from a study of control samples from healthy donors and cancer patients. Sequenced by immunoSEQ multiplex PCR; TCRdb stores in-frame clones only, minus some. The profile shows about 120,000 clones, roughly 90% of them singletons. With V trimmed by 7 bases and J by 11 bases, 13 bases remained unmatched. The CDR3 covers 13 residues. The germline gives CDR1 LNHDA, CDR2 SQIVND (reference sequence). The sample was blood. The TCR was taken from a woman aged 18 to 35 in good health. This chain joins TRBV19 and TRBJ1-1, with TRBD1 identical over 7 bases. The CDR3 DNA reads as TGTGCCAGTACCCCGGCGTGGCAGGGGGGGGCTTTCTTT. Its translation is CASTPAWQGGAFF.